The 30 T cell receptor beta chains presented below share a single source sample, sequenced in a study of T cell responses to AZD1222 COVID-19 vaccine. TCRdb's copy holds only in-frame clones and misses some; the assay was immunoSEQ multiplex PCR. The data contain over 150,000 clones, approximately 92% of them singletons. Material: peripheral blood, obtained on day 0 of AZD1222 vaccination. These receptors were collected from an adult in good health.

The chain uses TRBV14 and TRBJ2-5; maybe TRBD2 (5 bases). The germline V and J ends were trimmed by 1 base and 2 bases, with 11 bases remaining between them. This CDR3 contains 15 residues. CDR1 SGHDN and CDR2 FVKESK come from the germline V gene. CDR3 amino acids: CASSQARRWQETQYF. The CDR3 DNA is TGTGCCAGCAGCCAAGCCCGGAGGTGGCAAGAGACCCAGTACTTC.

The chain employs TRBV6-5 and TRBJ2-5; D is tentatively TRBD1 or TRBD2 (5 bases each). V was shortened by 7 bases and J by 5 bases, with 20 bases between the two germline ends. CDR3 length: 15 amino acids. Germline V lookup: CDR1 MNHEY, CDR2 SVGAGI. The chain's CDR3 is CASNQGGLGLETQYF. The CDR3 bases are TGTGCCAGCAACCAGGGCGGGCTAGGGTTGGAGACCCAGTACTTC.

The chain links TRBV21-1 to TRBJ2-3; the D call in the table, TRBD1, was not verified against the DNA. TRBV21-1 is flagged as a pseudogene. CDR3 length equals 17 residues. CDR3 residues: CASSIRGCRGSTDTQYF. CDR3 nucleotides: TGTGCCAGCAGCATCCGAGGGTGCAGGGGGAGCACAGATACGCAGTATTTT.

The chain joins TRBV5-5 to TRBJ2-7; D perhaps matches TRBD1 (5 bases). This CDR3 has 15 amino acids. The V and J ends lost 2 bases and 1 base respectively, with 13 bases between them. In germline, CDR1 is SGHKS, CDR2 YYEKEE (reference sequence). CDR3 amino acids: CASSFLIQGSYEQYV. CDR3 coding DNA: TGTGCCAGCAGCTTTTTGATCCAGGGATCCTACGAGCAGTACGTC.

This rearrangement joins TRBV14 to TRBJ2-1, with 10 bases lining up with TRBD1. The J segment lost 4 bases and the V segment lost 3 bases, leaving 3 bases of the junction unmatched. Germline V gene lookup returns CDR1 SGHDN and CDR2 FVKESK. The CDR3 has 15 residues. The CDR3 DNA follows: TGTGCCAGCAGCCAGCCGGGACAGGGGTACAATGAGCAGTTCTTC. This codes for CASSQPGQGYNEQFF.

This rearrangement joins TRBV5-6 to TRBJ1-1, with unresolved D. This CDR3 region has 13 residues. V lost 3 bases to trimming and J lost 0 bases, with 6 bases between them. Germline V gene data show CDR1 as SGHDT and CDR2 as YYEEEE. The CDR3 DNA reads as TGTGCCAGCAGCTCCACACTGAACACTGAAGCTTTCTTT. Translating it yields CASSSTLNTEAFF. The entire variable domain, with the rest obtained from reference TRBV5-6 and TRBJ1-1, is as follows: DAGVTQSPTHLIKTRGQQVTLRCSPKSGHDTVSWYQQALGQGPQFIFQYYEEEERQRGNFPDRFSGHQFPNYSSELNVNALLLGDSALYLCASSSTLNTEAFFGQGTRLTVV.

The V and J genes are TRBV28 and TRBJ1-2, with TRBD1 identical over 7 bases. CDR1 MDHEN and CDR2 SYDVKM come from the germline V gene. The J segment lost 5 bases and the V segment lost 5 bases, leaving 11 bases of the junction unmatched. The CDR3 runs to 15 residues. CDR3: CASSPLSRTGYGYTF. CDR3 DNA: TGTGCCAGCAGTCCCCTATCCAGGACAGGTTATGGCTACACCTTC.

This chain links TRBV29-1 with TRBJ1-1; no clear D gene. CDR3 length: 10 residues. Trimming took 4 bases from V and 3 from J, leaving 3 bases between them. Germline V gene data show CDR1 as SQVTM and CDR2 as ANQGSEA. The CDR3 bases are TGCAGCGTTGGCGACACTGAAGCTTTCTTT. It translates to CSVGDTEAFF.

The V call is TRBV5-4, the J call TRBJ1-1; 8 bases line up with TRBD1. The CDR3 has 13 residues. After removal of 3 bases from V and 4 bases from J, the junction contained 2 bases not matched to a gene. Germline V gives CDR1 SGHNT, CDR2 YYREEE (reference sequence). CDR3 residues: CASSWDRTTEAFF. The DNA of the CDR3 is TGTGCCAGCAGCTGGGACAGGACCACTGAAGCTTTCTTT.

The chain couples TRBV19 to TRBJ2-5; D is unresolved. Germline loops: CDR1 LNHDA, CDR2 SQIVND (reference sequence). The CDR3 is made up of 15 amino acids. V was cut by 5 bases and J by 5 bases, with 18 bases left in between. CDR3 residues: CASSSQIISWETQYF. The CDR3 coding sequence is TGTGCCAGTAGTTCTCAGATCATCTCGTGGGAGACCCAGTACTTC.

The chain links TRBV19 to TRBJ2-1; possible D gene TRBD2, 5 bases. The CDR3 is made up of 13 amino acids. Trimming removed 7 bases from V and 3 bases from J, with 10 bases in between. Germline assignment: CDR1 LNHDA and CDR2 SQIVND (reference sequence). The CDR3 bases are TGTGCCAGTAAGCCGACTAACTACAATGAGCAGTTCTTC. Its protein product is CASKPTNYNEQFF.

The J gene is TRBJ1-1, the V gene TRBV6-1; D call uncertain. Germline V gives CDR1 MNHNS, CDR2 SASEGT. The CDR3 covers 10 residues. The V end was cut by 3 bases, the J end by 11 bases, with 7 bases between. The CDR3 DNA reads TGTGCCAGCAGTGATTCAGCGGCTTTCTTT. Translation: CASSDSAAFF.

The chain combines TRBV6-5 with TRBJ2-1, with TRBD1 matching 7 bases. Unmatched junction bases numbered 3, after V lost 4 bases and J lost 0 bases. Germline-derived CDR1 and CDR2 are MNHEY and SVGAGI. The CDR3 has 15 amino acids. The CDR3 coding sequence is TGTGCCAGCAGTTCAGGGGGAAGCTCCTACAATGAGCAGTTCTTC. Protein product: CASSSGGSSYNEQFF.

The chain joins TRBV10-3 to TRBJ1-5; D is unresolved. The CDR3 totals 12 residues. Trimming stripped 6 bases from V and 6 bases from J, with 9 bases between. From germline, CDR1 is ENHRY and CDR2 SYGVKD. For the CDR3, the DNA is TGTGCCATCAGGTCGGACGGTCAGCCCCAGCATTTT. As protein: CAIRSDGQPQHF.

J is TRBJ2-2 and V is TRBV9; D is undetermined. Germline lookup yields CDR1 SGDLS and CDR2 YYNGEE. This CDR3 region has 14 residues. Trimming pared 0 bases from V and 7 bases from J, leaving 10 bases between. The CDR3 is CASSVETVGGELFF. The CDR3 region has the DNA TGTGCCAGCAGCGTAGAGACGGTAGGCGGGGAGCTGTTTTTT. The full variable domain, its missing parts supplied by reference TRBV9 and TRBJ2-2, is DSGVTQTPKHLITATGQRVTLRCSPRSGDLSVYWYQQSLDQGLQFLIQYYNGEERAKGNILERFSAQQFPDLHSELNLSSLELGDSALYFCASSVETVGGELFFGEGSRLTVL.

A remark on this clone: Sequence at one end of the junction differs from germline and may be a read error. The V gene is TRBV7-7, the J gene TRBJ2-1, with 7 bases fitting TRBD2. The CDR3 sequence is 14 residues long. Germline-derived CDR1 and CDR2 are SSHAT and FNYEAQ (reference sequence). This CDR3 reads CASSVQAGSNEQFF. The CDR3 nucleotides are TGTGCTAGCAGCGTACAAGCGGGAAGCAATGAGCAGTTCTTC.

This chain's CDR3 is CASSLVGWERISYNEQFF. CDR3 sequence (DNA): TGTGCCAGCAGCTTAGTAGGCTGGGAGCGGATCTCCTACAATGAGCAGTTCTTC. The chain carries TRBV7-8 and TRBJ2-1; the D gene is possibly TRBD2 (5 bases). The CDR3 runs 18 residues. Germline V CDR1 and CDR2: SGHVS, FQNEAQ. Trimming removed 1 base from V and 0 bases from J, with 16 bases in between.

The gene calls are TRBV7-9 and TRBJ2-7, with TRBD1 identical over 9 bases. CDR3 length equals 15 residues. Germline CDR1 SEHNR, CDR2 FQNEAQ (reference sequence). V shed 7 bases, J shed 0 bases, and the junction held 7 bases outside the gene matches. The CDR3 protein is CASTTDRGASYEQYF. DNA for the CDR3: TGTGCCAGCACCACTGACAGGGGGGCCTCCTACGAGCAGTACTTC. The full variable domain, its missing parts supplied by reference TRBV7-9 and TRBJ2-7, is DTGVSQNPRHKITKRGQNVTFRCDPISEHNRLYWYRQTLGQGPEFLTYFQNEAQLEKSRLLSDRFSAERPKGSFSTLEIQRTEQGDSAMYLCASTTDRGASYEQYFGPGTRLTVT.

The chain employs TRBV10-3 and TRBJ2-7, with 8 bases lining up with TRBD1. Trimming took 2 bases from V and 7 from J; bases not matched to a gene: 16. Germline V CDR1 and CDR2: ENHRY, SYGVKD. The CDR3 is 17 amino acids. CDR3: CAISEPPKGQGAKEQYV. Written as DNA, the CDR3 is TGTGCCATCAGTGAGCCGCCGAAAGGGCAGGGGGCAAAGGAGCAGTACGTC.

The chain employs TRBV27 and TRBJ2-3, with unresolved D. V lost 2 bases to trimming and J lost 4 bases, with 16 bases between them. Germline V CDR1 and CDR2: MNHEY, SMNVEV (reference sequence). The CDR3 runs 16 residues. The CDR3 DNA sequence: TGTGCCAGCAGTTTAATTGTTGGGGATGGCCCAGATACGCAGTATTTT. Protein: CASSLIVGDGPDTQYF.

The gene calls are TRBV4-3 and TRBJ2-7; D is uncertain. This CDR3 has 14 amino acids. The V end was cut by 4 bases, the J end by 0 bases, with 10 bases between. From germline, CDR1 is LGHNA and CDR2 YSLEER. CDR3 protein: CASSPGRFSYEQYF. Written as DNA, the CDR3 is TGCGCCAGCAGCCCCGGACGGTTCTCCTACGAGCAGTACTTC.

V is TRBV29-1 and J is TRBJ2-7, with D perhaps assigned TRBD1 or TRBD2 (5 bases each). CDR1 and CDR2 (germline): SQVTM, ANQGSEA. This CDR3 comprises 14 residues. V lost 1 base, J lost 9 bases, and 19 bases lay in between. CDR3 DNA: TGCAGCGTTGAAGGGGGCAGGGACGACGTCGGGCAGTACTTC. Its translation: CSVEGGRDDVGQYF.

J is TRBJ1-5 and V is TRBV6-2 or TRBV6-3; no clear D gene. The germline V and J ends were trimmed by 3 bases and 9 bases, with 15 bases remaining between them. Per germline, CDR1 MNHEY and CDR2 SVGEGT. CDR3 length: 14 residues. The DNA for the CDR3 is TGTGCCAGCAGTTATTCAGGTGGGAAAGGGCCCCAGCATTTT. Its protein product is CASSYSGGKGPQHF.

V and J are TRBV5-1 and TRBJ2-1, with TRBD2 matching 15 bases. Germline assignment: CDR1 SGHRS and CDR2 YFSETQ. The CDR3 is 17 amino acids. J gave up 3 bases and V 4 bases, and 5 bases lay outside the gene matches. The CDR3: CASSVGTSGGFYNEQFF. The CDR3 bases are TGCGCCAGCAGCGTCGGGACTAGCGGGGGGTTCTACAATGAGCAGTTCTTC.

The chain combines TRBV7-9 with TRBJ1-4, with D unclear. CDR3 length: 12 residues. With 6 bases removed from V and 4 bases from J, the gap between germline ends came to 6 bases. Germline V CDR1 and CDR2: SEHNR, FQNEAQ (reference sequence). The CDR3 sequence is CASRVGNEKLFF. The CDR3, as DNA: TGTGCCAGCAGGGTGGGTAATGAAAAACTGTTTTTT.

The J gene is TRBJ2-2, the V gene TRBV2; D is unresolved. This CDR3 contains 14 residues. CDR1 SNHLY and CDR2 FYNNEI come from the germline V gene. Trimming removed 7 bases from V and 0 bases from J, with 9 bases in between. This CDR3 is CASIPVANTGELFF. The CDR3 DNA is TGTGCCAGCATCCCCGTTGCGAACACCGGGGAGCTGTTTTTT.

The J gene is TRBJ1-2, the V gene TRBV28, with a weak D call TRBD1 (6 bases). This CDR3 is 14 amino acids long. Germline V gene sequence: CDR1 MDHEN, CDR2 SYDVKM. The V end was cut by 3 bases, the J end by 4 bases, with 12 bases between. The CDR3 region is CASSLLGGAYGYTF. The CDR3 DNA is TGTGCCAGCAGTTTGTTGGGGGGCGCCTATGGCTACACCTTC.

V is TRBV5-1 and J is TRBJ1-1, with D possibly TRBD1 on 5 matching bases. The CDR3 contains 14 residues. V was trimmed by 3 bases and J by 4 bases, leaving 13 bases between them. Germline-derived CDR1 and CDR2 are SGHRS and YFSETQ. DNA of the CDR3: TGCGCCAGCAGCTACCAGGGTGGTGGCACTGAAGCTTTCTTT. It encodes CASSYQGGGTEAFF.

The CDR3 coding sequence is TGTGCCAGCAGTACCGGGACAGGGCCCTATGGCTACACCTTC. Its protein product is CASSTGTGPYGYTF. The rearrangement joins TRBV2 to TRBJ1-2; 9 bases fit TRBD1. Per germline, CDR1 SNHLY and CDR2 FYNNEI. The CDR3 has 14 residues. V shed 5 bases, J shed 4 bases, and the junction held 5 bases outside the gene matches.

The V gene is TRBV19, the J gene TRBJ1-2; maybe TRBD1 (6 bases). This CDR3 region has 14 residues. Trimming removed 6 bases at V and 5 bases at J, with 16 bases between. Looked up from germline, CDR1 is LNHDA and CDR2 is SQIVND (reference sequence). CDR3 in DNA: TGTGCCAGTAGGCGAGAACAGGGTGGATATGGCTACACCTTC. Its protein product is CASRREQGGYGYTF.